This T cell receptor beta chain stems from a study of identical twins' blood T cells. From the 5' RACE reads, TCRdb called clonotypes with MiXCR, one entry per CDR3 protein. The sample includes hundreds of thousands of distinct CDR3 sequences, over 25% of them seen just once. The germline gives CDR1 DFQATT, CDR2 SNEGSKA (reference sequence). This CDR3 region has 14 residues. V lost 5 bases, J lost 7 bases, and 6 bases stayed unmatched. This clonotype was obtained from a woman aged 18-49 years in good health. The chain employs TRBV20-1 and TRBJ2-1, with TRBD2 matching 12 bases. Sequenced material: PBMCs. In DNA form, the CDR3 reads TGCAGTGCTTCTAGCGGGAGGGCCAGGAATGAGCAGTTCTTC. Amino acids: CSASSGRARNEQFF.